This TCR beta chain appears in the sequencing data of a study of technical replicates of blood from several donors. Clones were read by immunoSEQ multiplex PCR, and TCRdb kept only the in-frame ones, dropping some. Of about 80,000 clones listed, roughly 98% were seen once; the top ten hold roughly 0.15%. This TCR derives from a human donor in good health. The sequenced material came from T cells isolated from PBMCs.

The CDR3 region is CASSPTRQGMSEAFF. CDR3 bases: TGCGCCAGCAGCCCCACCCGACAGGGAATGTCTGAAGCTTTCTTT. The chain employs TRBV5-1 and TRBJ1-1; 7 bases match TRBD1. The CDR3 sequence is 15 residues long. CDR1 SGHRS and CDR2 YFSETQ come from the germline V gene. Losses at the gene ends were 4 bases for V and 6 bases for J; bases not matched to a gene: 12.